These T cell receptor beta chains were read from a single sample in a study of blood T cell repertoires in COVID-19. Data came from immunoSEQ multiplex PCR; TCRdb stores just in-frame clones and leaves some out. The table has roughly 100,000 clones, 65% to 90% seen once. Sequencing input: peripheral blood. These receptors all stem from a man aged 50 to 59 with acute or convalescent COVID-19. The CDR3 runs from the conserved cysteine through the conserved F or W. D genes are given only for firm matches. The size of a clone is reported for some rows only, either as once, few or many, or as a class for expanded clones.

v_call	j_call	d_call	clone_size	cdr3_nt	cdr3_aa
TRBV4-1	TRBJ2-4	TRBD2	.	TGCGCCAGCAGCCAAGGTTTACTAGCGAGACTAGAAAACATTCAGTACTTC	CASSQGLLARLENIQYF
TRBV24-1	TRBJ1-5	.	few	TGTGCCACCAGTGATGCAGGGGAGGGAAGGCAGCCCCAGCATTTT	CATSDAGEGRQPQHF
TRBV5-1	TRBJ2-5	TRBD1	.	TGCGCCAGCAGTTCCCAGGGACAGGGGGGTGGAGAGACCCAGTACTTC	CASSSQGQGGGETQYF
TRBV19	TRBJ1-6	TRBD1	.	TGTGCCAGTAGTATAGAACCGGGACAGCATACACCCCTCCACTTT	CASSIEPGQHTPLHF
TRBV27	TRBJ1-5	TRBD1	.	TGTGCCAGCAGTCCCCTCCCGGCGGGACAGTGGATTCAGCCCCAGCATTTT	CASSPLPAGQWIQPQHF
TRBV2	TRBJ2-7	.	.	TGTGCCAGCAGTTCCCTGCCAGGTGCCGGGGGCGAGCAGTACTTC	CASSSLPGAGGEQYF
TRBV11-3	TRBJ1-1	.	few	TGTGCCTCAGGACGGGATGACACTGAAGCTTTCTTT	CASGRDDTEAFF
TRBV19	TRBJ1-6	.	.	TGTGCCAGTAGTAACGAGGGGGGGAGTTCACCCCTCCACTTT	CASSNEGGSSPLHF
TRBV6-6	TRBJ2-3	TRBD2	.	TGTGCCAGCAGTTACCAGGGACTAATCGACCATACGCAGTATTTT	CASSYQGLIDHTQYF
TRBV6-5	TRBJ2-1	TRBD2	.	TGTGCCAGCAGTCGCACTAGCGGGACCTACAATGAGCAGTTCTTC	CASSRTSGTYNEQFF
TRBV3-1/TRBV3-2	TRBJ2-7	TRBD2	.	TGTGCCAGCAGCCGGGGACTAGCGGGGCCGAGCTCCTACGAGCAGTACTTC	CASSRGLAGPSSYEQYF
TRBV4-1	TRBJ2-3	TRBD2	.	TGCGCCAGCAGCCAAGCAACTAGCGCGGGCACAGATACGCAGTATTTT	CASSQATSAGTDTQYF
TRBV18	TRBJ2-7	.	.	TGTGCCAGCTCCCCGACAGACTACGAGCAGTACTTC	CASSPTDYEQYF
TRBV5-5	TRBJ2-2	.	.	TGTGCCAGCAGTCGGACAGTACCACCCGGGGAGCTGTTTTTT	CASSRTVPPGELFF